The rows below give T cell receptor beta chains drawn from one sample of a study of Ad26.COV2.S vaccination and SARS-CoV-2 variants. Generated by immunoSEQ multiplex PCR, the TCRdb table keeps only in-frame clones and is missing some. Here the sample spans fewer than 900,000 clones, roughly 90% being singletons. Sequencing was performed on peripheral blood, taken in a trial of Ad26.COV2.S vaccine versus placebo. The source is a person aged 18-60 years who received the Ad26.COV2.S COVID-19 vaccine or a placebo. The CDR3 runs from the conserved cysteine through the conserved F or W. A D gene is named only where the DNA matches it firmly. Size is stated for part of the rows, as once, few or many counts, or as a class when the clone is expanded.

>TRBJ2-1|TRBV30|.|.|11
CAWNRANEQFF
TGTGCCTGGAACAGGGCCAATGAGCAGTTCTTC
>TRBJ1-6|TRBV19|.|.|14
CASSGTADNSPLHF
TGTGCCAGTAGTGGGACCGCTGATAATTCACCCCTCCACTTT
>TRBJ1-1|TRBV29-1|.|few|10
CSVRQEEAFF
TGCAGCGTCCGACAGGAAGAAGCTTTCTTT
>TRBJ1-5|TRBV27|.|.|13
CASSPDPVRPQHF
TGTGCCAGCAGTCCCGACCCGGTTCGGCCCCAGCATTTT
>TRBJ2-1|TRBV3-1/TRBV3-2|TRBD2|.|14
CASSQVGTSNEQFF
TGTGCCAGCAGCCAAGTCGGGACTAGTAATGAGCAGTTCTTC
>TRBJ1-2|TRBV30|.|once|14
CAWSGTREQAGYTF
TGTGCCTGGAGCGGGACAAGGGAACAGGCTGGCTACACCTTC
>TRBJ2-6|TRBV5-1|TRBD1|few|15
CASSLEAGGRTVLTF
TGCGCCAGCAGCTTGGAGGCAGGGGGCCGTACTGTCCTGACTTTC
>TRBJ2-4|TRBV7-8|TRBD2|.|16
CASSLGLAGGRDIQYF
TGTGCCAGCAGCCTGGGACTAGCGGGGGGTCGGGACATTCAGTACTTC
>TRBJ2-5|TRBV4-2|.|many|13
CASSQGQDETQYF
TGTGCCAGCAGCCAAGGACAGGACGAGACCCAGTACTTC
>TRBJ2-7|TRBV7-9|TRBD1|.|15
CASSSTGTVSYEQYF
TGTGCCAGCAGCTCGACCGGGACAGTCTCATACGAGCAGTACTTC
>TRBJ2-1|TRBV29-1|.|.|13
CSAAGVSYNEQFF
TGCAGCGCCGCAGGGGTCTCCTACAATGAGCAGTTCTTC
>TRBJ1-2|TRBV6-5|.|.|11
CASNSGYGYTF
TGTGCCAGCAATAGTGGCTATGGCTACACCTTC
>TRBJ2-1|TRBV6-2/TRBV6-3|.|.|11
CASSDSVRQFF
TGTGCCAGCAGTGACTCTGTTCGGCAGTTCTTC
>TRBJ2-5|TRBV24-1|TRBD1|.|12
CATSDRGETQYF
TGTGCCACCAGTGACAGGGGGGAGACCCAGTACTTC
>TRBJ2-3|TRBV11-3|.|.|13
CASSQNGADTQYF
TGTGCCAGCAGCCAAAACGGGGCAGATACGCAGTATTTT
>TRBJ2-1|TRBV11-3|.|.|14
CASSSASVFNEQFF
TGTGCCAGCAGTTCGGCTAGCGTATTCAATGAGCAGTTCTTC
>TRBJ1-6|TRBV3-1/TRBV3-2|TRBD1|.|16
CASSQRSGTGSSPLHF
TGTGCCAGCAGCCAACGTAGCGGGACAGGCAGTTCACCCCTCCACTTT
>TRBJ2-5|TRBV6-5|TRBD2|few|14
CASTTRLAQETQYF
TGTGCCAGCACGACGAGACTAGCTCAGGAGACCCAGTACTTC
>TRBJ1-5|TRBV24-1|TRBD1|.|14
CATSDLRGQGPQHF
TGTGCCACCAGTGATTTAAGGGGGCAGGGGCCCCAGCATTTT
>TRBJ1-4|TRBV7-9|.|.|16
CASSLGLGVTSEKLFF
TGTGCCAGCAGCCTAGGTCTGGGGGTTACAAGTGAAAAACTGTTTTTT
>TRBJ2-7|TRBV3-1/TRBV3-2|TRBD2|.|15
CASSPGLAGAHLQYF
TGTGCCAGCAGCCCCGGACTAGCGGGAGCTCACCTCCAGTACTTC
>TRBJ1-5|TRBV5-6|.|.|15
CASSLSGGGNQPQHF
TGTGCCAGCAGCCTGTCGGGCGGCGGCAATCAGCCCCAGCATTTT
>TRBJ1-1|TRBV20-1|.|.|14
CSASGRGLNTEAFF
TGCAGTGCTAGTGGTAGGGGACTGAACACTGAAGCTTTCTTT
>TRBJ2-2|TRBV11-2|.|.|16
CASSLVLAMNTGELFF
TGTGCCAGCAGCTTAGTTCTAGCGATGAACACCGGGGAGCTGTTTTTT
>TRBJ1-5|TRBV7-2|TRBD1|.|16
CASSFQGARGNQPQHF
TGTGCCAGCAGCTTCCAGGGGGCCAGAGGCAATCAGCCCCAGCATTTT
>TRBJ1-5|TRBV27|.|once|13
CASSLGFHQPQHF
TGTGCCAGCAGTTTGGGGTTTCATCAGCCCCAGCATTTT
>TRBJ1-4|TRBV18|.|.|15
CASSQQHVTNEKLFF
TGTGCCAGCTCACAACAACACGTAACTAATGAAAAACTGTTTTTT
>TRBJ2-3|TRBV5-1|TRBD2|.|16
CASSEELAGATDTQYF
TGCGCCAGCAGCGAAGAGTTAGCGGGGGCCACAGATACGCAGTATTTT
>TRBJ2-5|TRBV5-4|.|.|14
CASSRSEVQETQYF
TGTGCCAGCAGCCGATCAGAAGTTCAAGAGACCCAGTACTTC
>TRBJ2-2|TRBV5-6|.|.|13
CASSLDPGGELFF
TGTGCCAGCAGCTTGGATCCGGGCGGGGAGCTGTTTTTT
>TRBJ2-1|TRBV7-8|TRBD2|.|17
CASSFNPTSGRIGEQFF
TGTGCCAGCAGCTTCAACCCAACTAGCGGGAGGATAGGTGAGCAGTTCTTC
>TRBJ2-5|TRBV3-1/TRBV3-2|.|once|15
CASSPRGALQETQYF
TGTGCCAGCAGCCCCCGGGGGGCCCTACAAGAGACCCAGTACTTC
>TRBJ2-1|TRBV19|.|.|14
CASSISPLINEQFF
TGTGCCAGTAGTATATCCCCCCTTATCAATGAGCAGTTCTTC
>TRBJ2-7|TRBV5-4|TRBD2|.|14
CASSMGGSFYEQYF
TGTGCCAGCAGCATGGGGGGGTCCTTCTACGAGCAGTACTTC
>TRBJ1-1|TRBV12-3/TRBV12-4|.|.|13
CASSFFGNTEAFF
TGTGCCAGCAGTTTCTTCGGGAACACTGAAGCTTTCTTT
>TRBJ1-1|TRBV2|TRBD1|few|14
CASRPPYRGTEAFF
TGTGCCAGCAGGCCCCCGTACAGGGGTACTGAAGCTTTCTTT
>TRBJ2-2|TRBV18|.|.|15
CASSPEDKNTGELFF
TGTGCCAGCTCACCCGAGGACAAGAACACCGGGGAGCTGTTTTTT
>TRBJ1-2|TRBV24-1|.|.|14
CATSDPTAFYGYTF
TGTGCCACCAGTGATCCCACAGCTTTCTATGGCTACACCTTC
>TRBJ1-1|TRBV27|TRBD1|.|14
CASSSLTGSTEAFF
TGTGCCAGCAGTTCCCTGACAGGGTCTACTGAAGCTTTCTTT
>TRBJ1-5|TRBV5-1|.|.|16
CASSPGTAGGNQPQHF
TGCGCCAGCAGCCCGGGGACGGCGGGTGGCAATCAGCCCCAGCATTTT
>TRBJ2-7|TRBV12-3/TRBV12-4|.|.|13
CASSFGLRAKQYF
TGTGCCAGCAGTTTTGGGCTGCGAGCCAAGCAGTACTTC
>TRBJ2-2|TRBV6-1|TRBD2|.|16
CASSEPGLAGVGELFF
TGTGCCAGCAGTGAGCCGGGACTAGCGGGAGTGGGGGAGCTGTTTTTT
>TRBJ1-2|TRBV7-9|.|.|15
CASSLAFAAAYGYTF
TGTGCCAGCAGCTTAGCCTTCGCAGCCGCCTATGGCTACACCTTC
>TRBJ2-5|TRBV7-5|.|.|15
CARSLAGTVQETQYF
TGTGCCAGAAGCTTAGCCGGGACGGTTCAAGAGACCCAGTACTTC
>TRBJ2-7|TRBV7-9|.|.|14
CASSATANSYEQYF
TGTGCCAGCAGCGCCACAGCCAATTCCTACGAGCAGTACTTC
>TRBJ2-7|TRBV13|.|.|15
CASSLTGTRAYEQYF
TGTGCCAGCAGCCTTACAGGGACTCGGGCCTACGAGCAGTACTTC
>TRBJ2-6|TRBV18|TRBD1|.|17
CASSTTGGLSGANVLTF
TGTGCCAGCTCAACGACAGGGGGCCTCTCTGGGGCCAACGTCCTGACTTTC
>TRBJ1-2|TRBV5-6|.|.|12
CASSLAAYGYTF
TGTGCCAGCAGCTTGGCCGCTTATGGCTACACCTTC
>TRBJ2-1|TRBV25-1|TRBD2|.|14
CASSSGRTFGEQFF
TGTGCCAGCTCAAGCGGGAGGACCTTCGGTGAGCAGTTCTTC
>TRBJ2-5|TRBV3-1/TRBV3-2|.|.|15
CASSHHGGAVETQYF
TGTGCCAGCAGCCATCATGGCGGGGCTGTGGAGACCCAGTACTTC
>TRBJ2-5|TRBV5-1|.|.|13
CASSSFPQETQYF
TGCGCCAGCAGCTCGTTCCCTCAAGAGACCCAGTACTTC